This entry lists 26 T cell receptor beta chains sequenced from one sample in a study of T cell repertoires in cytomegalovirus infection. These TCRs' antigens remain unknown. MiXCR was run by TCRdb on the reads, yielding one entry per CDR3 protein. Altogether some 500,000 distinct CDR3 sequences are present, 40% being singletons, with the ten largest covering 48%. The starting material was cultured PBMCs, obtained from culture after CMV antigen stimulation. Source of these receptors: a human donor in good health (CMV status not recorded). Some clones in this sample may be carry-over from other donors' samples.

J is TRBJ2-1 and V is TRBV7-9; a possible D gene is TRBD2 (6 bases). In germline, CDR1 is SEHNR, CDR2 FQNEAQ (reference sequence). The CDR3 contains 15 residues. V lost 5 bases, J lost 3 bases, and 14 bases lay in between. The CDR3 DNA reads TGTGCCAGCAGCAGCCGGGACTTTTACTACAATGAGCAGTTCTTC. This gives the protein CASSSRDFYYNEQFF.

This clonotype was detected a few times. J is TRBJ1-2 and V is TRBV27; D is ambiguous. This CDR3 comprises 13 residues. The V gene's germline CDR1 is MNHEY and CDR2 SMNVEV (reference sequence). The ends were cut back, 0 bases at V and 5 bases at J, with 7 bases in the middle. This chain's CDR3 is CASSLSASYGYTF. In nucleotides, the CDR3 is TGTGCCAGCAGTTTATCGGCGTCATATGGCTACACCTTC.

The chain carries TRBV14 and TRBJ1-4, with TRBD1 as a possible D gene (5 bases). Trimming pared 5 bases from V and 3 bases from J, leaving 19 bases between. This CDR3 comprises 17 residues. Germline V CDR1 and CDR2: SGHDN, FVKESK. CDR3: CASSARPAGQSNEKLFF. The CDR3 nucleotides are TGTGCCAGCAGCGCAAGGCCCGCAGGGCAGTCTAATGAAAAACTGTTTTTT.

This clonotype was picked up a small number of times. The chain combines TRBV7-2 with TRBJ1-5; 7 positions agree with TRBD1. The CDR3 loop spans 15 amino acids. The V gene's germline CDR1 is SGHTA and CDR2 FQGNSA. The V segment lost 2 bases and the J segment 10 bases; nucleotides outside the gene matches: 11. CDR3 sequence reads: CASSLQRTGLYPQHF. CDR3 DNA sequence: TGTGCCAGCAGCTTACAAAGGACAGGTCTTTATCCCCAGCATTTT.

The genes are TRBV20-1 and TRBJ2-3, with D perhaps TRBD2 (5 bases). CDR1 DFQATT and CDR2 SNEGSKA come from the germline V gene (reference sequence). The CDR3 sequence is 14 residues long. Trimming stripped 2 bases from V and 0 bases from J, with 9 bases between. The CDR3: CSARQWTSTDTQYF. In DNA form, the CDR3 reads TGCAGTGCTAGACAGTGGACTAGCACAGATACGCAGTATTTT.

This chain joins TRBV30 and TRBJ1-5, with D tentatively TRBD1 (6 bases). Germline CDR1 GTSNPN, CDR2 SVGIG (reference sequence). The CDR3 has 15 residues. Trimming stripped 0 bases from V and 7 bases from J, with 16 bases between. In DNA, the CDR3 is TGTGCCTGGAGTGTAAACGGGGGGGGGGGCCAGCCCCAGCATTTT. Its translation: CAWSVNGGGGQPQHF.

The chain carries TRBV12-3 or TRBV12-4 and TRBJ2-7, with D perhaps TRBD2 (6 bases). CDR3 length: 16 amino acids. V was trimmed by 2 bases and J by 5 bases, leaving 19 bases between them. The CDR3 DNA follows: TGTGCCAGCAGTTTAACTTTCGGGACGGGGAGGAACGAGCAGTACTTC. Its protein is CASSLTFGTGRNEQYF.

This clonotype has more than one count but fewer than ten. This chain uses TRBV6-1 with TRBJ2-7; D may be TRBD1 (6 bases). V shed 1 base and J shed 7 bases, with 11 bases lying between them. The CDR3 covers 13 residues. Germline V gene lookup returns CDR1 MNHNS and CDR2 SASEGT. This CDR3 is CASSEDGGREQYF. CDR3 nucleotide sequence: TGTGCCAGCAGTGAAGATGGGGGCCGGGAGCAGTACTTC.

This clonotype occurred a few times. This sequence joins TRBV7-9 and TRBJ1-1; the D is unclear. The germline gives CDR1 SEHNR, CDR2 FQNEAQ (reference sequence). This CDR3 is built from 15 residues. Trimming stripped 3 bases from V and 2 bases from J, with 13 bases between. This CDR3 is CASSFLSQSNTEAFF. The CDR3 bases are TGTGCCAGCAGCTTTCTGTCACAATCCAACACTGAAGCTTTCTTT.

The rearrangement uses TRBV28 and TRBJ2-3; 9 bases align to TRBD2. Looked up from germline, CDR1 is MDHEN and CDR2 is SYDVKM. The CDR3 runs to 14 residues. V lost 8 bases, J lost 5 bases, and 8 bases stayed unmatched. The CDR3 reads CASLSAGGKDTQYF. CDR3 nucleotide sequence: TGTGCCAGCCTTTCCGCGGGGGGGAAAGATACGCAGTATTTT.

This chain joins TRBV4-1 and TRBJ1-5; D is unresolved. Germline CDR1 reads MGHRA; CDR2 reads YSYEKL. Trimming stripped 0 bases from V and 4 bases from J, with 10 bases between. The CDR3 covers 15 residues. The CDR3 loop is CASSQEPTPNQPQHF. CDR3 sequence (DNA): TGCGCCAGCAGCCAAGAGCCGACCCCAAATCAGCCCCAGCATTTT.

The CDR3: CASSSRGVSYGELFF. In DNA form, the CDR3 reads TGTGCCAGCAGCTCCAGGGGGGTCAGTTACGGGGAGCTGTTTTTT. V is TRBV11-2 and J is TRBJ2-2, with D perhaps matching TRBD1 (7 bases). The CDR3 consists of 15 residues. The germline V gene encodes CDR1 SGHAT and CDR2 FQNNGV. V was trimmed by 4 bases and J by 7 bases, leaving 16 bases between them.

As for this clonotype: At one boundary the junction diverges from the germline segment, which might be a read error. The rearrangement uses TRBV7-2 and TRBJ2-7, with D possibly TRBD1 on 6 matching bases. Germline V lookup: CDR1 SGHTA, CDR2 FQGNSA. This CDR3 is built from 11 residues. The CDR3 here is CPSIGGCEQYF. The CDR3 DNA is TGCCCGAGTATAGGGGGATGCGAGCAGTACTTC.

In its sample, this clonotype was seen a few times. The J gene is TRBJ2-1, the V gene TRBV5-5; D gene uncertain. CDR1 is SGHKS, CDR2 YYEKEE, per germline (reference sequence). The CDR3 contains 14 residues. V was shortened by 1 base and J by 7 bases, with 12 bases between the two germline ends. The CDR3 sequence: CASSLSRVGNEQFF. CDR3 in DNA: TGTGCCAGCAGCTTGTCAAGGGTGGGTAATGAGCAGTTCTTC.

The table lists this clonotype with a few counts. The chain recombines TRBV7-8 with TRBJ2-5; the match to TRBD2 covers 13 bases. Germline CDR1 reads SGHVS; CDR2 reads FQNEAQ. The trim removed 1 base at V and 1 base at J, leaving 6 bases unmatched. The CDR3 contains 18 residues. The CDR3 loop is CASSLDGLAGESQETQYF. The CDR3 DNA follows: TGTGCCAGCAGCTTAGATGGACTAGCGGGGGAGAGCCAAGAGACCCAGTACTTC.

The chain has TRBV7-6 and TRBJ2-1, with TRBD2 matching 11 bases. CDR3 length equals 16 residues. Germline values: CDR1 SGHVS, CDR2 FNYEAQ. V was clipped by 2 bases and J by 4 bases; unmatched bases: 4. CDR3 DNA sequence: TGTGCCAGCAGCTTACCTCTAGCGGGAGGTTACAATGAGCAGTTCTTC. This codes for CASSLPLAGGYNEQFF.

This clonotype was seen a few times. The chain's CDR3 is CASSYLGARGAYEQYF. The CDR3 nucleotides read TGTGCCAGCAGTTACTTAGGGGCCAGGGGGGCCTACGAGCAGTACTTC. The chain uses TRBV6-5 and TRBJ2-7, with a tentative D call TRBD1 (7 bases). Germline CDR1 and CDR2: MNHEY and SVGAGI. This CDR3 is 16 amino acids long. V was clipped by 1 base and J by 2 bases, with 15 bases between them.

The CDR3 reads CSALNSGGSGELFF. The CDR3 DNA reads TGCAGTGCTCTCAATTCAGGGGGCTCCGGGGAGCTGTTTTTT. The chain carries TRBV20-1 and TRBJ2-2; TRBD1 aligns across 8 bases. CDR1 is DFQATT and CDR2 is SNEGSKA in the germline V gene (reference sequence). V was pared by 5 bases and J by 6 bases, with 8 bases of the junction left unmatched. This CDR3 is built from 14 residues.

The rearrangement links TRBV7-3 to TRBJ2-7, with a possible D match to TRBD1 (6 bases). The length of the CDR3 is 16 residues. Germline assignment: CDR1 SGHTA and CDR2 FQGTGA. Trimming pared 5 bases from V and 4 bases from J, leaving 21 bases between. The CDR3 nucleotides are TGTGCCAGCAGCCCTCAAACAGGACAGACAAGATACGAGCAGTACTTC. Translation: CASSPQTGQTRYEQYF.

In regard to this clonotype: Compared with germline, one end of the junction differs, possibly owing to a read error. Written as DNA, the CDR3 is TGTGCCAGCTCACCCCGGGACAAAGCACCAGTTTTT. It is translated as CASSPRDKAPVF. The gene calls are TRBV18 and TRBJ1-1, with D perhaps matching TRBD1 (6 bases). The CDR3 spans 12 residues. Looked up from germline, CDR1 is KGHSH and CDR2 is LQKENI.

This rearrangement joins TRBV20-1 to TRBJ2-7, with 15 nucleotides matching TRBD2. Losses at the gene ends were 5 bases for V and 5 bases for J; bases not matched to a gene: 4. The CDR3 length is 14 residues. Germline CDR1 DFQATT, CDR2 SNEGSKA (reference sequence). CDR3 DNA: TGCAGTGCTCCGCGGACTAGCGGGGGGGACGAGCAGTACTTC. Translated: CSAPRTSGGDEQYF.

V gene TRBV10-3 combines with J gene TRBJ2-1; TRBD1 aligns across 7 bases. The CDR3 extends over 13 amino acids. CDR1 and CDR2 from the germline V gene are ENHRY and SYGVKD. V gave up 7 bases and J gave up 9 bases; unmatched junction bases: 9. The CDR3 protein is CAITFDRDGEQFF. CDR3 DNA: TGTGCCATCACTTTCGACAGGGATGGTGAGCAGTTCTTC.

This clonotype was counted between two and nine times. The chain combines TRBV7-2 with TRBJ2-3, with D uncertain. Germline CDR1 reads SGHTA; CDR2 reads FQGNSA. The CDR3 consists of 13 residues. V was pared by 3 bases and J by 7 bases, with 11 bases between. Here the CDR3 reads CASSLPLAYTQYF. The CDR3 nucleotides read TGTGCCAGCAGCTTGCCCTTGGCTTATACGCAGTATTTT.

This rearrangement joins TRBV19 to TRBJ1-5, with TRBD1 as a possible D gene (6 bases). Germline lookup yields CDR1 LNHDA and CDR2 SQIVND (reference sequence). The CDR3 covers 15 residues. V lost 7 bases to trimming and J lost 0 bases, with 13 bases between them. CDR3 nucleotides: TGTGCCAGTACCGCGGGACAATTTAGCAATCAGCCCCAGCATTTT. It codes for CASTAGQFSNQPQHF.

This chain connects TRBV7-2 to TRBJ1-5; tentative D call: TRBD1 (5 bases). The germline CDR1 and CDR2 sequences are SGHTA and FQGNSA. CDR3 size: 13 residues. The ends were cut back, 1 base at V and 7 bases at J, with 8 bases in the middle. DNA for the CDR3: TGTGCCAGCAGCTTAGAGAGACAGCAGCCCCAGCATTTT. Amino acid sequence: CASSLERQQPQHF.

The rearrangement links TRBV4-1 to TRBJ2-5; D remains ambiguous. CDR1 MGHRA and CDR2 YSYEKL come from the germline V gene. V dropped 2 bases and J dropped 7 bases, with 11 bases sitting between them. This CDR3 is 13 amino acids long. This CDR3 reads CASSQTFPGTQYF. CDR3 nucleotide sequence: TGCGCCAGCAGCCAAACTTTCCCAGGGACCCAGTACTTC.